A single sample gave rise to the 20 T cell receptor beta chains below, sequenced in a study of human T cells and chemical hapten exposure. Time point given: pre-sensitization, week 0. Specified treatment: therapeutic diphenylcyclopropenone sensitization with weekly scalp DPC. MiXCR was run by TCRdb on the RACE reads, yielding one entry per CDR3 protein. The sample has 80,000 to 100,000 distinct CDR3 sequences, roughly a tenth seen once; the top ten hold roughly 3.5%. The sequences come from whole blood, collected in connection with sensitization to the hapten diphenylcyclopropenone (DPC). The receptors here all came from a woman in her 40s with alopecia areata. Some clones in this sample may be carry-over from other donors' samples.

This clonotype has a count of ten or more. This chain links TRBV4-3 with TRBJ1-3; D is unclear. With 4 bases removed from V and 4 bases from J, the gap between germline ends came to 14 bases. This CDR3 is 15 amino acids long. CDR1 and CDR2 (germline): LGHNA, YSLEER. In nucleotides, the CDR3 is TGCGCCAGCAGCCCAGCAGCCGAAGTCGGAAACACCATATATTTT. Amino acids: CASSPAAEVGNTIYF.

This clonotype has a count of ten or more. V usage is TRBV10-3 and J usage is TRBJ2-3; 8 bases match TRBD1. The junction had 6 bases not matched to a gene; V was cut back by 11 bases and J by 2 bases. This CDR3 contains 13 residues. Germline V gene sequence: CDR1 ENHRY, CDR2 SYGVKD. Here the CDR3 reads CAAWDRSTDTQYF. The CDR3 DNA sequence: TGTGCCGCATGGGACAGGTCCACAGATACGCAGTATTTT.

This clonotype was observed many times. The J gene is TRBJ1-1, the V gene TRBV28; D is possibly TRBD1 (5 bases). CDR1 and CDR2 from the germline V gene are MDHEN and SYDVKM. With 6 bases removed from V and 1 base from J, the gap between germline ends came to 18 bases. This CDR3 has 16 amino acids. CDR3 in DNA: TGTGCCAGCAGCCAGAGCCTTGGGACCGCGAACACTGAAGCTTTCTTT. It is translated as CASSQSLGTANTEAFF.

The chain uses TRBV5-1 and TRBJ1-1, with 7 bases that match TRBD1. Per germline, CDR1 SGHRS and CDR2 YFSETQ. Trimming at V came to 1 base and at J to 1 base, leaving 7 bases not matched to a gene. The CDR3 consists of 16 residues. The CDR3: CASSLRTGRSNTEAFF. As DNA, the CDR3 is TGCGCCAGCAGCTTGCGGACAGGCCGATCGAACACTGAAGCTTTCTTT.

The DNA for the CDR3 is TGTGCCAGCAGCTTAACTCGGACAGGGCCCACTGAAGCTTTCTTT. Amino acids: CASSLTRTGPTEAFF. The V call is TRBV7-2, the J call TRBJ1-1, with 8 bases aligning to TRBD1. Per germline, CDR1 SGHTA and CDR2 FQGNSA. The CDR3 has 15 residues. V gave up 2 bases and J gave up 4 bases; unmatched junction bases: 6.

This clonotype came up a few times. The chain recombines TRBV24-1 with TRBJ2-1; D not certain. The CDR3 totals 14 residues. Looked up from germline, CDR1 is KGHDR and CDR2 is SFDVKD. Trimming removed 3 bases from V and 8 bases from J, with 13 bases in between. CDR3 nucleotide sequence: TGTGCCACCAGTGATATCGATGCTATGGATGAGCAGTTCTTC. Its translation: CATSDIDAMDEQFF.

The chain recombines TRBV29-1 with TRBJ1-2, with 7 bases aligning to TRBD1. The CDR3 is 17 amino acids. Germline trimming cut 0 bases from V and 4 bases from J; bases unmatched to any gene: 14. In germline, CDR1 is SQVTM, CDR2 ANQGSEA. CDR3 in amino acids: CSVEEAEGAPPLYGYTF. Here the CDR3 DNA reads TGCAGCGTTGAAGAGGCGGAGGGGGCCCCCCCTCTCTATGGCTACACCTTC.

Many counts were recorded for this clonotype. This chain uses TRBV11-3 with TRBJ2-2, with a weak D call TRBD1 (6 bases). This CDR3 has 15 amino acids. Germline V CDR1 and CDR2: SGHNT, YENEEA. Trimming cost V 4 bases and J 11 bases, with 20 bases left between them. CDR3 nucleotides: TGTGCCAGCAGCTACTCGACAGGCGCGAATAGCGAGCTGTTTTTT. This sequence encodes CASSYSTGANSELFF.

This CDR3 is CASRVTPDEQFF. The CDR3 coding sequence is TGTGCCAGCAGAGTCACACCGGATGAGCAGTTCTTC. This chain links TRBV12-3 or TRBV12-4 with TRBJ2-1; D not certain. V was shortened by 6 bases and J by 8 bases, with 11 bases between the two germline ends. The CDR3 covers 12 residues.

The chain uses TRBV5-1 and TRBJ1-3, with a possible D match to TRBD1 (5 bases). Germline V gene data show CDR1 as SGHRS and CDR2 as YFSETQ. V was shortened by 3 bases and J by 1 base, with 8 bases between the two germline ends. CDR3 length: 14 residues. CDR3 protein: CASSSGPSGNTIYF. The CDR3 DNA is TGCGCCAGCAGCTCGGGGCCATCTGGAAACACCATATATTTT. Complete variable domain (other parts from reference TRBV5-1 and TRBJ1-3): KAGVTQTPRYLIKTRGQQVTLSCSPISGHRSVSWYQQTPGQGLQFLFEYFSETQRNKGNFPGRFSGRQFSNSRSEMNVSTLELGDSALYLCASSSGPSGNTIYFGEGSWLTVV.

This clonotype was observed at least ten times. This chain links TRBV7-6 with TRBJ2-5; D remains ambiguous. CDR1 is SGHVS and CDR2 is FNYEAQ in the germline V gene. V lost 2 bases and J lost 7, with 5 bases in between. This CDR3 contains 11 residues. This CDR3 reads CASSLRGTQYF. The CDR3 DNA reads TGTGCCAGCAGCTTACGAGGGACCCAGTACTTC.

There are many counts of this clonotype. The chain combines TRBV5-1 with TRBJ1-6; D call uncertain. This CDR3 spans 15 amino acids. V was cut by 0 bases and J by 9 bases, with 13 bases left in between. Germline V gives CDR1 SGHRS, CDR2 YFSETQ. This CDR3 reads CASSLDTSWGSPLHF. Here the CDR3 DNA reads TGCGCCAGCAGCTTGGACACTAGCTGGGGTTCACCCCTCCACTTT.

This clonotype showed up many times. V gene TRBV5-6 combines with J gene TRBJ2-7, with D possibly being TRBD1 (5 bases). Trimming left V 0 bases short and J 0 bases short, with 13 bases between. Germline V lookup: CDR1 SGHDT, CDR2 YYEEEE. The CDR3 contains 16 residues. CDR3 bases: TGTGCCAGCAGCTTGGTACCAGGGCCGGACTCCTACGAGCAGTACTTC. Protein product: CASSLVPGPDSYEQYF.

The CDR3 reads CASSASGRTTDTQYF. In nucleotides, the CDR3 is TGTGCCAGCAGCGCTAGCGGGAGAACCACAGATACGCAGTATTTT. This chain links TRBV12-3 or TRBV12-4 with TRBJ2-3; TRBD2 matches at 10 bases. Trimming at V came to 6 bases and at J to 2 bases, leaving 5 bases not matched to a gene. This CDR3 is 15 amino acids long.

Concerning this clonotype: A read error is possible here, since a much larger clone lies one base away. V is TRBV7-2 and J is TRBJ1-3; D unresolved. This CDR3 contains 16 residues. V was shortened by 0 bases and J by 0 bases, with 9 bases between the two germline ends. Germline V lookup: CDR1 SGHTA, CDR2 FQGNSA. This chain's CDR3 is CASSLAGRFSGNTIYF. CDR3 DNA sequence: TGTGCCAGCAGCTTAGCAGGGAGATTCTCTGGAAACACCATATATTTT.

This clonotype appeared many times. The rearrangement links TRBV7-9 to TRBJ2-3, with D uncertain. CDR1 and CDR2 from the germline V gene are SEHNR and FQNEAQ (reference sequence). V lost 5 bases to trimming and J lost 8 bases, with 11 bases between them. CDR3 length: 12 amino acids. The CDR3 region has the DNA TGTGCCAGCAGCCCATTAGAGGTTACGCAGTATTTT. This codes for CASSPLEVTQYF.

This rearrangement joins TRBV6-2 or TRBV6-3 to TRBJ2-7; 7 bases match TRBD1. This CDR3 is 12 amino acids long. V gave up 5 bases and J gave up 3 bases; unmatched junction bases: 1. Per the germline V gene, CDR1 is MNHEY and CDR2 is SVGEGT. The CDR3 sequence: CASSRQGYEQYF. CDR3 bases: TGTGCCAGCAGTCGACAGGGCTACGAGCAGTACTTC.

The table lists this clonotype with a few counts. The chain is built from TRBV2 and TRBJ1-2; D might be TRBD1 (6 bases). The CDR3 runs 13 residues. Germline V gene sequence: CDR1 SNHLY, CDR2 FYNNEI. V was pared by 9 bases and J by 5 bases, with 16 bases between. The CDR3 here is CASPQGFGYGYTF. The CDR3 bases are TGTGCCAGTCCACAGGGATTCGGTTATGGCTACACCTTC.

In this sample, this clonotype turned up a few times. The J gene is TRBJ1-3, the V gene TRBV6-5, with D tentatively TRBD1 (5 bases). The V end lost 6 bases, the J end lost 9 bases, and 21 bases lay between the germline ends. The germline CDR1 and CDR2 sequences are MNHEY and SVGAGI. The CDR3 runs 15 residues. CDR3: CASSPVKGWVGTIYF. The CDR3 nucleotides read TGTGCCAGCAGCCCCGTTAAGGGGTGGGTAGGCACCATATATTTT.

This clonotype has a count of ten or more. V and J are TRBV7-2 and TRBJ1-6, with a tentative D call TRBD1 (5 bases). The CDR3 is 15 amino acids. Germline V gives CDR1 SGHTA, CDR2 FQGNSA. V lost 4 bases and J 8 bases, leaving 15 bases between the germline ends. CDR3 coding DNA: TGTGCCAGCAGCTCCCGGGGGGTAGAGGATTCACCCCTCCACTTT. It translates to CASSSRGVEDSPLHF.